This T cell receptor (beta chain) came from a study of beta chain features in type 1 diabetes. Expressed TCRB transcripts were sequenced, since all the RNA that had been isolated was reverse transcribed. Repertoires were generated with immunoSEQ multiplex PCR, while TCRdb's copy carries only in-frame clones and drops some. The sample consists of approximately 150,000 clones, 7.5% to 10% of them appearing once. Study-wide points: Any HLA effect on TCRB rearrangement was left unresolved by small sub-analyses. Shorter TCRB CDR3s, moderately but significantly so, were found in Type 1 diabetes patients in all four CD4+ subsets.

Germline CDR1 reads SGHRS; CDR2 reads YFSETQ. The CDR3 covers 15 residues. V shed 4 bases and J 4 bases; nucleotides not matched to a gene: 9. This clone turned up a few times. Its antigen is currently unknown. The chain couples TRBV5-1 to TRBJ2-5; 8 nucleotides align to TRBD2. The receptor comes from a woman aged 18-30 years in good health. The sequenced sample consisted of central memory CD4+ T cells from blood. The CDR3 DNA sequence: TGCGCCAGCAGCCAAGGACTAGCTGCGGGAGAGACCCAGTACTTC. This gives the protein CASSQGLAAGETQYF.